These 29 T cell receptor beta chains came from one sample sequenced in a study of blood T cell repertoires in COVID-19. TCRdb's copy holds only in-frame clones and misses some; the assay was immunoSEQ multiplex PCR. The data contain about 130,000 clones, roughly four fifths of them singletons. The specimen was peripheral blood. These TCRs come from a man aged 25-40 years with COVID-19, enrolled during active disease.

The chain employs TRBV5-1 and TRBJ2-4; D might be TRBD2 (5 bases). The V end lost 2 bases, the J end lost 2 bases, and 8 bases lay between the germline ends. Germline V CDR1 and CDR2: SGHRS, YFSETQ. This CDR3 comprises 14 residues. The CDR3 DNA reads as TGCGCCAGCAGCTTCGAGGGCCCCAAAAACATTCAGTACTTC. Amino acids: CASSFEGPKNIQYF.

The rearrangement uses TRBV18 and TRBJ1-3; TRBD1 aligns across 8 bases. With 6 bases clipped from V and 1 base from J, the junction kept 8 bases outside the gene matches. CDR3 length: 16 residues. From germline, CDR1 is KGHSH and CDR2 LQKENI. CDR3 coding DNA: TGTGCCAGCTCGCCTGACGGACAGGGTTCTGGAAACACCATATATTTT. Translated, it gives CASSPDGQGSGNTIYF.

This clone has just a few counts. The rearrangement links TRBV7-2 to TRBJ2-7; TRBD1 is a possible D gene (6 bases). The CDR3 length is 13 residues. CDR1 SGHTA and CDR2 FQGNSA come from the germline V gene. Trimming removed 1 base at V and 5 bases at J, with 9 bases between. This CDR3 is CASSLVTGDEQYF. The CDR3, as DNA: TGTGCCAGCAGCTTAGTGACAGGAGACGAGCAGTACTTC.

The rearrangement joins TRBV11-2 to TRBJ1-2; possible D gene TRBD1, 5 bases. Germline V gene sequence: CDR1 SGHAT, CDR2 FQNNGV. The CDR3 loop spans 15 amino acids. V was shortened by 1 base and J by 4 bases, with 13 bases between the two germline ends. The CDR3 reads CASSLGVSGGYGYTF. In DNA form, the CDR3 reads TGTGCCAGCAGCTTAGGTGTTTCCGGGGGCTATGGCTACACCTTC.

The chain couples TRBV5-1 to TRBJ2-1; possibly TRBD2 for D (6 bases). Between the trimmed V and J ends, which lost 4 bases and 4 bases, there was a span of 21 bases. The CDR3 sequence is 17 residues long. From germline, CDR1 is SGHRS and CDR2 YFSETQ. The CDR3: CASSIIFRGALYNEQFF. The DNA of the CDR3 is TGCGCCAGCAGCATAATTTTTCGCGGGGCCCTTTACAATGAGCAGTTCTTC.

The chain's CDR3 is CASSLLGQGQETQYF. In DNA form, the CDR3 reads TGTGCCAGCAGTTTATTGGGACAGGGACAAGAGACCCAGTACTTC. The J gene is TRBJ2-5, the V gene TRBV27; 9 nucleotides match TRBD1. V lost 1 base to trimming and J lost 2 bases; unmatched junction nucleotides: 2. This CDR3 comprises 15 residues. Germline-derived CDR1 and CDR2 are MNHEY and SMNVEV (reference sequence).

The V gene is TRBV30, the J gene TRBJ1-5; the D gene is possibly TRBD1 (6 bases). The germline V and J ends were trimmed by 2 bases and 0 bases, with 11 bases remaining between them. The CDR3 is 15 residues long. The germline gives CDR1 GTSNPN, CDR2 SVGIG (reference sequence). CDR3 sequence: CAWSSQGNSNQPQHF. The CDR3 DNA sequence: TGTGCCTGGAGTTCACAGGGAAATAGCAATCAGCCCCAGCATTTT.

By share of the sample, this clone is medium-sized (0.01 to 0.1%). This chain's CDR3 is CASSLRPGFSYEQYF. The CDR3 DNA is TGTGCCAGCAGCTTAAGGCCAGGGTTCTCCTACGAGCAGTACTTC. The V and J genes are TRBV7-3 and TRBJ2-7; D perhaps matches TRBD1 (5 bases). CDR3 length equals 15 residues. The V end was cut by 1 base, the J end by 0 bases, with 10 bases between. Germline V gives CDR1 SGHTA, CDR2 FQGTGA.

For the CDR3, the DNA is TGTGCCAGCAGCCCCTCAGGAGGGCGCCGCTACACCTTC. Translated, it gives CASSPSGGRRYTF. V gene TRBV14 combines with J gene TRBJ1-2; D unresolved. The V end was cut by 4 bases, the J end by 9 bases, with 15 bases between. Germline CDR1 is SGHDN and CDR2 is FVKESK. The CDR3 has 13 amino acids.

The chain employs TRBV28 and TRBJ1-5; no firm D call. The germline V and J ends were trimmed by 8 bases and 6 bases, with 23 bases remaining between them. The CDR3 sequence is 16 residues long. CDR1 and CDR2 (germline): MDHEN, SYDVKM. This chain's CDR3 is CASYSVRERRRQPQHF. Written as DNA, the CDR3 is TGTGCCAGCTACTCGGTAAGGGAGCGCAGGCGTCAGCCCCAGCATTTT.

The V gene is TRBV7-9, the J gene TRBJ1-3, with D possibly matching TRBD1 (6 bases). Per germline, CDR1 SEHNR and CDR2 FQNEAQ (reference sequence). The V end was cut by 7 bases, the J end by 1 base, with 11 bases between. The CDR3 length is 14 residues. CDR3 sequence reads: CASTQQGSGNTIYF. The CDR3 nucleotides are TGTGCCAGCACCCAACAGGGTTCTGGAAACACCATATATTTT.

This chain links TRBV7-2 with TRBJ1-5; D call uncertain. Germline-derived CDR1 and CDR2 are SGHTA and FQGNSA. Trimming shortened V by 5 bases and J by 7 bases, and 12 bases separated the two germline ends. This CDR3 has 13 residues. CDR3 residues: CASSLGHTQPQHF. The CDR3 DNA sequence: TGTGCCAGCAGCCTGGGCCACACCCAGCCCCAGCATTTT.

The CDR3 region has the DNA TGCAGCGTTGAATGGTGGCACAGCTCAGACACAGATACGCAGTATTTT. This sequence encodes CSVEWWHSSDTDTQYF. V is TRBV29-1 and J is TRBJ2-3; the D is unclear. The CDR3 is 16 amino acids. Germline loops: CDR1 SQVTM, CDR2 ANQGSEA. Trimming removed 2 bases at V and 2 bases at J, with 17 bases between.

This sequence joins TRBV3-1 (or the pseudogene TRBV3-2) and TRBJ1-2, with TRBD1 matching 10 bases. With 0 bases clipped from V and 5 bases from J, the junction kept 6 bases outside the gene matches. Germline V gives CDR1 LGHDT, CDR2 YNNKEL (reference sequence). The CDR3 extends over 16 amino acids. This CDR3 is CASSQETTGGRYGYTF. The DNA of the CDR3 is TGTGCCAGCAGCCAAGAGACGACAGGGGGCAGGTATGGCTACACCTTC.

The chain employs TRBV28 and TRBJ2-5; D unresolved. CDR1 and CDR2 (germline): MDHEN, SYDVKM. This CDR3 contains 15 residues. V was shortened by 3 bases and J by 1 base, with 12 bases between the two germline ends. CDR3 residues: CASSFVLTGQETQYF. CDR3 bases: TGTGCCAGCAGTTTTGTTCTTACTGGCCAAGAGACCCAGTACTTC.

This clone was detected a few times. CDR3 sequence: CATYRAGGINTGELFF. The CDR3 region has the DNA TGTGCCACCTATCGGGCGGGGGGCATTAACACCGGGGAGCTGTTTTTT. The chain employs TRBV7-9 and TRBJ2-2; TRBD2 matches 8 bases. The CDR3 has 16 residues. The J segment lost 2 bases and the V segment lost 10 bases, leaving 12 bases of the junction unmatched. Germline assignment: CDR1 SEHNR and CDR2 FQNEAQ (reference sequence).

This clone was seen only once. The chain has TRBV6-5 and TRBJ1-5; a possible D gene is TRBD1 (5 bases). CDR1 MNHEY and CDR2 SVGAGI come from the germline V gene. This CDR3 comprises 15 residues. V lost 5 bases and J 6 bases, leaving 17 bases between the germline ends. The CDR3 DNA follows: TGTGCCAGCAGTCGCGGGGACCCGCTCTCTCAGCCCCAGCATTTT. Protein sequence: CASSRGDPLSQPQHF.

The J gene is TRBJ2-5, the V gene TRBV6-1, with 12 nucleotides matching TRBD1. The CDR3 runs 16 residues. V dropped 3 bases and J dropped 7; count of bases not matched to a gene: 9. Germline V gives CDR1 MNHNS, CDR2 SASEGT. CDR3 sequence (DNA): TGTGCCAGCAGTGACCTGGGACAGGGGGCCTTCGTGACCCAGTACTTC. Residues: CASSDLGQGAFVTQYF.

This chain connects TRBV4-2 to TRBJ2-2; TRBD2 aligns across 12 bases. Germline assignment: CDR1 LGHNA and CDR2 YNFKEQ. The ends lost 4 bases at V and 3 bases at J; junction bases unmatched: 0. CDR3 length: 15 residues. CDR3 DNA: TGTGCCAGCAGCCGACTAGCGGGGGACACCGGGGAGCTGTTTTTT. This codes for CASSRLAGDTGELFF.

Many counts were recorded for this clone. The J gene is TRBJ2-1, the V gene TRBV6-4; D possibly corresponds to TRBD1 (5 bases). V lost 0 bases and J 2 bases, leaving 8 bases between the germline ends. The CDR3 length is 15 residues. The germline V gene encodes CDR1 MRHNA and CDR2 SNTAGT. DNA of the CDR3: TGTGCCAGCAGTGACTCCCAGGGTCCCTACAATGAGCAGTTCTTC. Amino acid sequence: CASSDSQGPYNEQFF.

This chain uses TRBV2 with TRBJ1-1, with 7 positions matching TRBD1. This CDR3 spans 14 amino acids. Germline CDR1 is SNHLY and CDR2 is FYNNEI. The V gene end was trimmed by 6 bases and the J gene end by 1 base; junction bases not matched to a gene: 5. CDR3 residues: CASRGTGANTEAFF. Here the CDR3 DNA reads TGTGCCAGCAGGGGCACAGGGGCGAACACTGAAGCTTTCTTT.

The gene calls are TRBV5-4 and TRBJ2-5; D is undetermined. The V gene lost 0 bases and the J gene lost 2 bases, with 5 bases spanning the gap. Germline lookup yields CDR1 SGHNT and CDR2 YYREEE (reference sequence). The length of the CDR3 is 13 residues. The CDR3 is CASSLDIQETQYF. Here the CDR3 DNA reads TGTGCCAGCAGCTTGGATATTCAAGAGACCCAGTACTTC.

The gene calls are TRBV18 and TRBJ2-3; 8 bases match TRBD2. The V segment lost 0 bases and the J segment 0 bases; nucleotides outside the gene matches: 2. This CDR3 has 16 residues. CDR1 KGHSH and CDR2 LQKENI come from the germline V gene. The CDR3 bases are TGTGCCAGCTCACCACCGGCGGGGGGCAGCACAGATACGCAGTATTTT. Its translation is CASSPPAGGSTDTQYF.

This clone was found once. J is TRBJ2-7 and V is TRBV28; a weak D match, TRBD1 (5 bases). CDR3 size: 16 residues. Germline values: CDR1 MDHEN, CDR2 SYDVKM. V was trimmed by 4 bases and J by 2 bases, leaving 18 bases between them. CDR3 region: CASSSTRQHLTYEQYF. The CDR3 DNA reads TGTGCCAGCAGTTCCACTCGACAGCACCTCACCTACGAGCAGTACTTC.

This clone appeared a single time. The chain employs TRBV10-3 and TRBJ1-5; 9 bases are a match to TRBD1. V lost 6 bases to trimming and J lost 3 bases; unmatched junction nucleotides: 6. The CDR3 spans 15 residues. CDR1 and CDR2 from the germline V gene are ENHRY and SYGVKD. The CDR3 protein is CAIRPGTGYNQPQHF. The CDR3 DNA follows: TGTGCCATCAGACCCGGGACAGGGTACAATCAGCCCCAGCATTTT.

This sequence joins TRBV18 and TRBJ1-1; D is possibly TRBD1 (6 bases). Per the germline V gene, CDR1 is KGHSH and CDR2 is LQKENI. V was cut by 3 bases and J by 5 bases, with 22 bases left in between. The CDR3 sequence is 17 residues long. The CDR3 region has the DNA TGTGCCAGCTCACCGCAACCCAAGCGGGGGGCAGGGACTGAAGCTTTCTTT. Translated, it gives CASSPQPKRGAGTEAFF.

The chain carries TRBV7-2 and TRBJ1-6; 7 bases map to TRBD1. Germline loops: CDR1 SGHTA, CDR2 FQGNSA. CDR3 size: 14 residues. V shed 4 bases, J shed 7 bases, and the junction held 4 bases outside the gene matches. For the CDR3, the DNA is TGTGCCAGCAGCTCGACAGGGTACAATTCACCCCTCCACTTT. Amino acids: CASSSTGYNSPLHF.

The V and J genes are TRBV7-6 and TRBJ2-7; 9 nucleotides match TRBD1. V was pared by 4 bases and J by 3 bases, with 4 bases of the junction left unmatched. Germline CDR1 SGHVS, CDR2 FNYEAQ. The CDR3 totals 14 residues. In nucleotides, the CDR3 is TGTGCCAGCAGCTCGGGACAGGGAAGCTACGAGCAGTACTTC. Protein: CASSSGQGSYEQYF.

The CDR3 sequence is CASSFTGNRPQHF. The CDR3 region has the DNA TGTGCCAGCAGTTTTACAGGGAATAGACCCCAGCATTTT. The chain employs TRBV28 and TRBJ1-5, with D possibly matching TRBD1 (6 bases). Germline CDR1 reads MDHEN; CDR2 reads SYDVKM. This CDR3 has 13 residues. V was trimmed by 3 bases and J by 10 bases, leaving 13 bases between them.